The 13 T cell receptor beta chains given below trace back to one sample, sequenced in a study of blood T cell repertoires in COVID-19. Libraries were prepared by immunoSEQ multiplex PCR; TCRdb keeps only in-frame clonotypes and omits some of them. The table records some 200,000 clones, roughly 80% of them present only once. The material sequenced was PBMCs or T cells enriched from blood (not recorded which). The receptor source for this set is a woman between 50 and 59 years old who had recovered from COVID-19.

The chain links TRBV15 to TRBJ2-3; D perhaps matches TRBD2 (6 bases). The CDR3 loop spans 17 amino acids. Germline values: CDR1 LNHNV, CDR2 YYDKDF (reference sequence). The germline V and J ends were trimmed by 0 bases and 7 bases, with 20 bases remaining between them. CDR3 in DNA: TGTGCCACCAGCAGAGATGGGGGAGGCCGTGCAGGGAATACGCAGTATTTT. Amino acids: CATSRDGGGRAGNTQYF.

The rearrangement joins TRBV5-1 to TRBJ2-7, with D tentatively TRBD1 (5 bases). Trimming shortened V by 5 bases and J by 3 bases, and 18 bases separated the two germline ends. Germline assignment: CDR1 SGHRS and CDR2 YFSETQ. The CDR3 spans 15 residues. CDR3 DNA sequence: TGCGCCAGCAGACTGACCCTGGCCACAGGCTACGAGCAGTACTTC. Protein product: CASRLTLATGYEQYF.

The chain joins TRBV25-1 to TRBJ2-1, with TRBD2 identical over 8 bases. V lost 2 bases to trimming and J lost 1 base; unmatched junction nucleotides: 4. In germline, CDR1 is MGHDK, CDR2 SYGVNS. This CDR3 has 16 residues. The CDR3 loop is CASSEPSGRSYNEQFF. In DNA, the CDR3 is TGTGCCAGCAGTGAACCCAGCGGGAGATCCTACAATGAGCAGTTCTTC.

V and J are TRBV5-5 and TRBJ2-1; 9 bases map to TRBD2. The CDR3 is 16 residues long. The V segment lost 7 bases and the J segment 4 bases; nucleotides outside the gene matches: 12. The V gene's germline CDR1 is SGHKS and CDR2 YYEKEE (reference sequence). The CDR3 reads CASWPASGNPYNEQFF. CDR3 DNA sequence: TGTGCCAGCTGGCCGGCTAGCGGGAACCCATACAATGAGCAGTTCTTC. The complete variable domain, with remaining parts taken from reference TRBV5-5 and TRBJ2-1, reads DAGVTQSPTHLIKTRGQQVTLRCSPISGHKSVSWYQQVLGQGPQFIFQYYEKEERGRGNFPDRFSARQFPNYSSELNVNALLLGDSALYLCASWPASGNPYNEQFFGPGTRLTVL.

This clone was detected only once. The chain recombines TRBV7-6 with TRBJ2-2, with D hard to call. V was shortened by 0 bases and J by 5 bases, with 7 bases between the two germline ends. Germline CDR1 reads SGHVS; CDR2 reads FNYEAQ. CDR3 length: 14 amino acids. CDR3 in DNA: TGTGCCAGCAGCTTAGCCCCCGGGACCGGGGAGCTGTTTTTT. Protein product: CASSLAPGTGELFF. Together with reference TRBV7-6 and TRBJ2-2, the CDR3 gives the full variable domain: GAGVSQSPRYKVTKRGQDVALRCDPISGHVSLYWYRQALGQGPEFLTYFNYEAQQDKSGLPNDRFSAERPEGSISTLTIQRTEQRDSAMYRCASSLAPGTGELFFGEGSRLTVL.

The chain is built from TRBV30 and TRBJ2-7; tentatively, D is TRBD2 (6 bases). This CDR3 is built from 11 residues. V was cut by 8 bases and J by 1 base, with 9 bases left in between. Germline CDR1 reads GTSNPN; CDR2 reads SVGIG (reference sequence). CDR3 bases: TGTGCCCGGGGACTTTCCTACGAGCAGTACTTC. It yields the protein CARGLSYEQYF.

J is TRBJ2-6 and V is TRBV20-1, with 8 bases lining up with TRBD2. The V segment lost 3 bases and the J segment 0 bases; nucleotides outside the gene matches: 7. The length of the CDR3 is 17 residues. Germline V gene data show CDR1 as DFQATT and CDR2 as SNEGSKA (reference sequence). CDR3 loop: CSASAGGTLSGANVLTF. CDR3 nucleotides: TGCAGTGCTAGTGCGGGGGGCACCCTCTCTGGGGCCAACGTCCTGACTTTC.

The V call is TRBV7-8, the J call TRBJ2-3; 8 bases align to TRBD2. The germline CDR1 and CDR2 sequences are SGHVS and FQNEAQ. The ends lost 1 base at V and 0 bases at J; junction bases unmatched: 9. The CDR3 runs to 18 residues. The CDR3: CASSLVRGGSASTDTQYF. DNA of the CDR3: TGTGCCAGCAGCTTAGTTCGGGGGGGATCGGCTAGCACAGATACGCAGTATTTT.

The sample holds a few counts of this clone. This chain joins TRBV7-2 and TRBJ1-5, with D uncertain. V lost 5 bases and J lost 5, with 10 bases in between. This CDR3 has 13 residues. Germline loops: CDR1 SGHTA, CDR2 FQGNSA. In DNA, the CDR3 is TGTGCCAGCAGCCCGCGTCTGGATCAGCCCCAGCATTTT. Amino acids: CASSPRLDQPQHF.

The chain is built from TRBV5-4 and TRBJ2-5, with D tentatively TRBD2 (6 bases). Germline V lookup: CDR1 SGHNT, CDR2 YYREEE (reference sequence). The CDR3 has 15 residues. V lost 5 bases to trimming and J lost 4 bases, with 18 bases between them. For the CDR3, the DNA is TGTGCCAGCAGATTTGGTGCGGGATTGGGAGAGACCCAGTACTTC. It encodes CASRFGAGLGETQYF.

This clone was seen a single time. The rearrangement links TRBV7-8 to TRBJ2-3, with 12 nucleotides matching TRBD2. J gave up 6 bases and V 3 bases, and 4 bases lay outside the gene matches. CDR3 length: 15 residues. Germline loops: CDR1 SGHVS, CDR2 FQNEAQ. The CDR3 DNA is TGTGCCAGCAGCTTCGGGACTAGCGGGTTCGATACGCAGTATTTT. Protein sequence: CASSFGTSGFDTQYF. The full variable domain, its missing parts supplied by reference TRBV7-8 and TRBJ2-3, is GAGVSQSPRYKVAKRGQDVALRCDPISGHVSLFWYQQALGQGPEFLTYFQNEAQLDKSGLPSDRFFAERPEGSVSTLKIQRTQQEDSAVYLCASSFGTSGFDTQYFGPGTRLTVL.

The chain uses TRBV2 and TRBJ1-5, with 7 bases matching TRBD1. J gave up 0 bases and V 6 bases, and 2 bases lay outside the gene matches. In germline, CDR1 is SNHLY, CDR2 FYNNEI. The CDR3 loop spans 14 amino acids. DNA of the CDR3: TGTGCCAGCAGGGGGGACAGTAGCAATCAGCCCCAGCATTTT. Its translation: CASRGDSSNQPQHF.

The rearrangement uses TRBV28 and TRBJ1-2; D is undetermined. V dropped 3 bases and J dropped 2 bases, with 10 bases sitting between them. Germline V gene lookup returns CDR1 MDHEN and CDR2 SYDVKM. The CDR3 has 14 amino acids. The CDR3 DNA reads TGTGCCAGCAGTTTTGGCGGCACAAACTATGGCTACACCTTC. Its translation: CASSFGGTNYGYTF.